Listed below are T cell receptor beta chains from one sample, sequenced in a study of shared clonotypes between healthy human individuals. Data came from immunoSEQ multiplex PCR; TCRdb stores just in-frame clones and leaves some out. This table has 2 million to 3 million clones, 93% appearing once. The source material was naive CD4+ T cells from PBMCs. These receptors were obtained from a man aged 18 to 30 in good health. Some clones in this sample may be carry-over from other donors' samples. Each CDR3 is given with its conserved first and last residue. A D gene is named only where the DNA matches it firmly. Clone size is not always given. Where it is, it says once, few, many or a class for expanded clones.

len: 13; d_gene: -; j_gene: TRBJ1-1; v_gene: TRBV7-3; abundance: -; CDR3aa: CASSYMEDTEAFF; CDR3nt: TGTGCCAGCAGCTATATGGAGGACACTGAAGCTTTCTTT
len: 14; d_gene: -; j_gene: TRBJ1-5; v_gene: TRBV27; abundance: -; CDR3aa: CASSLSRVRQPQHF; CDR3nt: TGTGCCAGCAGTTTATCGAGGGTTCGGCAGCCCCAGCATTTT
len: 17; d_gene: TRBD1; j_gene: TRBJ2-7; v_gene: TRBV4-1; abundance: -; CDR3aa: CASSQAEDRGGSYEQYF; CDR3nt: TGCGCCAGCAGCCAAGCTGAGGACAGGGGGGGATCCTACGAGCAGTACTTC
len: 15; d_gene: TRBD1; j_gene: TRBJ1-1; v_gene: TRBV7-9; abundance: -; CDR3aa: CASSLSPGGETEAFF; CDR3nt: TGTGCCAGCAGCTTAAGCCCAGGGGGCGAGACTGAAGCTTTCTTT
len: 15; d_gene: -; j_gene: TRBJ1-2; v_gene: TRBV10-2; abundance: -; CDR3aa: CASSERAGPPYGYTF; CDR3nt: TGCGCCAGCAGTGAGCGCGCCGGGCCCCCTTATGGCTACACCTTC
len: 15; d_gene: TRBD1; j_gene: TRBJ2-1; v_gene: TRBV9; abundance: once; CDR3aa: CASRQGTGGYNEQFF; CDR3nt: TGTGCCAGCAGACAAGGGACAGGGGGGTACAATGAGCAGTTCTTC
len: 14; d_gene: -; j_gene: TRBJ1-1; v_gene: TRBV6-6; abundance: -; CDR3aa: CASRGGGSITEAFF; CDR3nt: TGTGCCAGCAGGGGTGGGGGTAGTATTACTGAAGCTTTCTTT
len: 13; d_gene: -; j_gene: TRBJ2-1; v_gene: TRBV9; abundance: -; CDR3aa: CASSVDPRNEQFF; CDR3nt: TGTGCCAGCAGCGTAGACCCCAGGAATGAGCAGTTCTTC
len: 14; d_gene: -; j_gene: TRBJ1-4; v_gene: TRBV6-5; abundance: -; CDR3aa: CASRRTGRGVKLFF; CDR3nt: TGTGCCAGCAGAAGGACGGGGCGTGGGGTAAAACTGTTTTTT
len: 13; d_gene: -; j_gene: TRBJ1-4; v_gene: TRBV29-1; abundance: -; CDR3aa: CSVGGARSEKLFF; CDR3nt: TGCAGCGTTGGGGGGGCTAGGAGTGAAAAACTGTTTTTT
len: 13; d_gene: -; j_gene: TRBJ1-1; v_gene: TRBV19; abundance: -; CDR3aa: CASSRVVRTEAFF; CDR3nt: TGTGCCAGTAGTCGGGTGGTTCGGACTGAAGCTTTCTTT
len: 14; d_gene: -; j_gene: TRBJ1-2; v_gene: TRBV6-1; abundance: -; CDR3aa: CASSEARRRDGYTF; CDR3nt: TGTGCCAGCAGTGAAGCACGACGGAGAGATGGCTACACCTTC
len: 12; d_gene: -; j_gene: TRBJ1-2; v_gene: TRBV28; abundance: few; CDR3aa: CASSMAGNGYTF; CDR3nt: TGTGCCAGCAGCATGGCAGGGAATGGCTACACCTTC
len: 14; d_gene: -; j_gene: TRBJ2-2; v_gene: TRBV19; abundance: -; CDR3aa: CASREGQYTGELFF; CDR3nt: TGTGCCAGTAGGGAGGGACAGTACACCGGGGAGCTGTTTTTT
len: 11; d_gene: -; j_gene: TRBJ2-3; v_gene: TRBV16; abundance: -; CDR3aa: CASSQTDTQYF; CDR3nt: TGTGCCAGCAGCCAAACCGATACGCAGTATTTT
len: 18; d_gene: -; j_gene: TRBJ2-7; v_gene: TRBV5-1; abundance: -; CDR3aa: CASSRGGPPHRSSYEQYF; CDR3nt: TGCGCCAGCAGCCGGGGCGGGCCTCCCCACAGGAGCTCCTACGAGCAGTACTTC
len: 14; d_gene: -; j_gene: TRBJ2-5; v_gene: TRBV28; abundance: -; CDR3aa: CASRLSTAQETQYF; CDR3nt: TGTGCCAGCAGGCTCTCCACAGCTCAAGAGACCCAGTACTTC
len: 16; d_gene: -; j_gene: TRBJ2-1; v_gene: TRBV5-8; abundance: -; CDR3aa: CASNPSGTLIYNEQFF; CDR3nt: TGTGCCAGCAACCCTTCCGGGACACTAATCTACAATGAGCAGTTCTTC
len: 13; d_gene: -; j_gene: TRBJ1-5; v_gene: TRBV10-2; abundance: -; CDR3aa: CASTNLALEAQHF; CDR3nt: TGCGCCAGCACAAACTTGGCCCTAGAGGCCCAGCATTTT
len: 12; d_gene: -; j_gene: TRBJ2-2; v_gene: TRBV7-2; abundance: -; CDR3aa: CASSLRAGELFF; CDR3nt: TGTGCCAGCAGCTTAAGGGCCGGGGAGCTGTTTTTT
len: 16; d_gene: -; j_gene: TRBJ1-5; v_gene: TRBV7-2; abundance: once; CDR3aa: CASSLNHPGNNQPQHF; CDR3nt: TGTGCCAGCAGCTTAAATCATCCAGGGAACAATCAGCCCCAGCATTTT
len: 16; d_gene: TRBD2; j_gene: TRBJ2-1; v_gene: TRBV14; abundance: -; CDR3aa: CASSPLSGRSYNEQFF; CDR3nt: TGTGCCAGCAGCCCCCTTAGCGGGAGATCCTACAATGAGCAGTTCTTC
len: 17; d_gene: TRBD2; j_gene: TRBJ2-2; v_gene: TRBV27; abundance: once; CDR3aa: CASSLYRAGENTGELFF; CDR3nt: TGTGCCAGCAGTTTATACCGAGCGGGAGAGAACACCGGGGAGCTGTTTTTT
len: 14; d_gene: TRBD1; j_gene: TRBJ1-2; v_gene: TRBV7-2; abundance: -; CDR3aa: CASTRDRANYGYTF; CDR3nt: TGTGCCAGCACCCGGGACAGAGCTAACTATGGCTACACCTTC
len: 13; d_gene: -; j_gene: TRBJ1-6; v_gene: TRBV10-3; abundance: -; CDR3aa: CAIGYSQNSPLHF; CDR3nt: TGTGCCATCGGCTACAGCCAAAATTCACCCCTCCACTTT
len: 16; d_gene: -; j_gene: TRBJ1-4; v_gene: TRBV5-1; abundance: -; CDR3aa: CASSLAPAPTNEKLFF; CDR3nt: TGCGCCAGCAGCTTGGCCCCAGCCCCAACTAATGAAAAACTGTTTTTT
len: 14; d_gene: -; j_gene: TRBJ2-3; v_gene: TRBV2; abundance: -; CDR3aa: CASSSRDWSDTQYF; CDR3nt: TGTGCCAGCAGCAGTCGCGACTGGTCGGATACGCAGTATTTT
len: 15; d_gene: -; j_gene: TRBJ2-2; v_gene: TRBV7-9; abundance: -; CDR3aa: CASSLPGLGAGELFF; CDR3nt: TGTGCCAGCAGCTTACCGGGGCTTGGGGCCGGGGAGCTGTTTTTT
len: 17; d_gene: TRBD2; j_gene: TRBJ2-7; v_gene: TRBV4-2; abundance: -; CDR3aa: CASSQDVIAGPSYEQYF; CDR3nt: TGTGCCAGCAGCCAAGATGTTATAGCGGGACCCTCCTACGAGCAGTACTTC
len: 15; d_gene: TRBD2; j_gene: TRBJ2-1; v_gene: TRBV5-4; abundance: -; CDR3aa: CASNKGGLANNEQFF; CDR3nt: TGTGCCAGCAACAAGGGGGGACTAGCGAACAATGAGCAGTTCTTC
len: 15; d_gene: TRBD1; j_gene: TRBJ1-2; v_gene: TRBV5-1; abundance: -; CDR3aa: CASSLGDRGSYGYTF; CDR3nt: TGCGCCAGCAGCTTGGGGGACAGGGGTAGCTATGGCTACACCTTC
len: 15; d_gene: -; j_gene: TRBJ2-3; v_gene: TRBV28; abundance: -; CDR3aa: CASSLLTTQGDTQYF; CDR3nt: TGTGCCAGCAGTTTATTGACTACCCAGGGGGATACGCAGTATTTT
len: 13; d_gene: -; j_gene: TRBJ1-1; v_gene: TRBV30; abundance: -; CDR3aa: CAWDLSRRAEAFF; CDR3nt: TGTGCCTGGGACCTGTCACGGAGGGCTGAAGCTTTCTTT
len: 15; d_gene: -; j_gene: TRBJ1-5; v_gene: TRBV2; abundance: -; CDR3aa: CASSAGRYSNQPQHF; CDR3nt: TGTGCCAGCAGTGCGGGCCGTTATAGCAATCAGCCCCAGCATTTT
len: 15; d_gene: -; j_gene: TRBJ2-1; v_gene: TRBV6-6; abundance: -; CDR3aa: CASSPTGATYNEQFF; CDR3nt: TGTGCCAGCAGTCCAACGGGAGCCACTTACAATGAGCAGTTCTTC
len: 17; d_gene: TRBD2; j_gene: TRBJ2-1; v_gene: TRBV6-1; abundance: -; CDR3aa: CASSDRGLDKGRNEQFF; CDR3nt: TGTGCCAGCAGTGACCGTGGACTAGATAAGGGCAGGAATGAGCAGTTCTTC
len: 14; d_gene: TRBD1; j_gene: TRBJ2-4; v_gene: TRBV6-5; abundance: -; CDR3aa: CASSQGATKNIQYF; CDR3nt: TGTGCCAGCAGTCAGGGGGCAACCAAAAACATTCAGTACTTC
len: 15; d_gene: TRBD1; j_gene: TRBJ2-1; v_gene: TRBV9; abundance: -; CDR3aa: CASSEGTGSYNEQFF; CDR3nt: TGTGCCAGCAGCGAGGGGACAGGGAGCTACAATGAGCAGTTCTTC
len: 14; d_gene: -; j_gene: TRBJ1-4; v_gene: TRBV28; abundance: -; CDR3aa: CASGRGGGNEKLFF; CDR3nt: TGTGCCTCCGGGCGGGGCGGGGGTAATGAAAAACTGTTTTTT
len: 15; d_gene: TRBD1; j_gene: TRBJ2-1; v_gene: TRBV28; abundance: -; CDR3aa: CASRKQGQGRNEQFF; CDR3nt: TGTGCCAGCAGAAAGCAGGGACAGGGGAGAAATGAGCAGTTCTTC
len: 13; d_gene: -; j_gene: TRBJ2-3; v_gene: TRBV29-1; abundance: -; CDR3aa: CSARTLLSDTQYF; CDR3nt: TGCAGCGCCAGGACCCTCCTATCAGATACGCAGTATTTT
len: 18; d_gene: -; j_gene: TRBJ2-1; v_gene: TRBV7-9; abundance: -; CDR3aa: CASSPSPVRGRSYNEQFF; CDR3nt: TGTGCCAGCAGCCCATCGCCCGTCAGGGGACGGAGCTACAATGAGCAGTTCTTC